The following is a T cell receptor beta chain sequence with its context. Its antigen is not known. This sample is part of a study of shared clonotypes between healthy human individuals. The sorted-subset replicate PCRs were given about 210 ng DNA, which is approximately 30,000 T cell genomes. TCRdb keeps only in-frame clones here, not all; method: immunoSEQ multiplex PCR. The repertoire consists of about 2.5 million clones, with 85% to 95% occurring once and the leading ten covering 0.37%. The CDR3 sequence is 13 residues long. Germline assignment: CDR1 SGHRS and CDR2 YFSETQ. V gave up 3 bases and J gave up 10 bases, with 17 bases separating them. Findings and limits, study-wide: Collection of samples was limited to blood; tissue repertoires likely differ. Several donors held about 5% of naive CD4 clonotypes in common.

Researchers partitioned CD4+ cells into CD45RA+ naive and CD45RA-negative memory subsets. Source material: naive CD4+ T cells from PBMCs. Subset indicated: CD45RA+ positively selected. The gene calls are TRBV5-1 and TRBJ2-7, with D perhaps TRBD1 or TRBD2 (5 bases each). The sequence derives from a man aged 18 to 35 in good health. Some clones in this sample may be carry-over from other donors' samples. The CDR3 nucleotides are TGCGCCAGCAGCTATGGGGGTGAGGGACGACAGTACTTC. It is translated as CASSYGGEGRQYF.